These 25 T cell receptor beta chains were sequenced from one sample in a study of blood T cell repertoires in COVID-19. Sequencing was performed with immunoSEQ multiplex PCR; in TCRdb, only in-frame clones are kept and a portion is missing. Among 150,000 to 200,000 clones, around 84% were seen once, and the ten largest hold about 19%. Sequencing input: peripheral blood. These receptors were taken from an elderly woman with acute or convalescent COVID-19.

As DNA, the CDR3 is TGTGCCAGCAGCGTAGCGGGGACTCTATACGAGCAGTACTTC. Translating it yields CASSVAGTLYEQYF. The chain combines TRBV9 with TRBJ2-7; possibly TRBD2 for D (6 bases). Germline loops: CDR1 SGDLS, CDR2 YYNGEE. V was shortened by 0 bases and J by 4 bases, with 11 bases between the two germline ends. CDR3 length equals 14 residues.

The CDR3, as DNA: TGTGCCAGCTCCCATCAACAGGGAATTACACCATATGGCTACACCTTC. This encodes CASSHQQGITPYGYTF. The chain recombines TRBV18 with TRBJ1-2; D might be TRBD1 (6 bases). This CDR3 spans 16 amino acids. Germline values: CDR1 KGHSH, CDR2 LQKENI. V lost 6 bases and J lost 5, with 22 bases in between.

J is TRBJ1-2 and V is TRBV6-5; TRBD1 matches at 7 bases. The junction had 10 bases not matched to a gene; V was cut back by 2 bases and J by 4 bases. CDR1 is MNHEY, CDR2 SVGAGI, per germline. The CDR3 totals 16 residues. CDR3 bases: TGTGCCAGCAGTTACGTGTCAGGGGGTAGTAGCTATGGCTACACCTTC. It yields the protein CASSYVSGGSSYGYTF.

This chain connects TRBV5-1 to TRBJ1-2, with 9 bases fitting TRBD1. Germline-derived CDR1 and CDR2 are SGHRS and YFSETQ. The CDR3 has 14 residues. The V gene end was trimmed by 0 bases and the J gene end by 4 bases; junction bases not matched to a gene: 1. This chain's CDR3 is CASSLGTGVYGYTF. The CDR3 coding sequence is TGCGCCAGCAGCTTGGGGACAGGGGTCTATGGCTACACCTTC.

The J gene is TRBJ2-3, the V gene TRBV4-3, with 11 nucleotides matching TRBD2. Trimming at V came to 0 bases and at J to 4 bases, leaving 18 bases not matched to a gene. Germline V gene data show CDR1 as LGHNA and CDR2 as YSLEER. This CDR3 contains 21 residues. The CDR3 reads CASSQDLVSGGASKGSDTQYF. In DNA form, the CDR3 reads TGCGCCAGCAGCCAAGATCTGGTTAGCGGGGGGGCAAGTAAAGGATCAGATACGCAGTATTTT.

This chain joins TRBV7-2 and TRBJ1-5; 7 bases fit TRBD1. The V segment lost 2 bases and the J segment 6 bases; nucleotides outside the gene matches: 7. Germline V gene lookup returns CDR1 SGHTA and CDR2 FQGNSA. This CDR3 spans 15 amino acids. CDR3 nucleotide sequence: TGTGCCAGCAGCTTAAAAGCAGGGGGTGGTCAGCCCCAGCATTTT. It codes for CASSLKAGGGQPQHF.

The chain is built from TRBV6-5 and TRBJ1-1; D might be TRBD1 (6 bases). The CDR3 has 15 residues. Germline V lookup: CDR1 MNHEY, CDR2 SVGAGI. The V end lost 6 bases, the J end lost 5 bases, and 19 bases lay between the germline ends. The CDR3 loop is CASRRQALLLTEAFF. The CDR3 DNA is TGTGCCAGCAGACGACAGGCCCTGCTTCTTACTGAAGCTTTCTTT.

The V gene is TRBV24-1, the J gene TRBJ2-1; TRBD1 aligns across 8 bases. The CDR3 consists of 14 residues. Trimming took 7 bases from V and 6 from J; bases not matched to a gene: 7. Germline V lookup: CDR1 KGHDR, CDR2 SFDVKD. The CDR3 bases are TGTGCCACCAGAGACAGGGGAAGAGGCAATGAGCAGTTCTTC. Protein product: CATRDRGRGNEQFF.

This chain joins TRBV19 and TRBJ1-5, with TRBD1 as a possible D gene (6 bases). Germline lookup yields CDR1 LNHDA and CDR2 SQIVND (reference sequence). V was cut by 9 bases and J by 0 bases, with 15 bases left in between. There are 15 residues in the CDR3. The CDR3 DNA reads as TGTGCCAGCCTAATACAGGGAGATAGCAATCAGCCCCAGCATTTT. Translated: CASLIQGDSNQPQHF.

CDR3 in amino acids: CASSFVVADTQYF. DNA for the CDR3: TGTGCCAGCAGCTTTGTGGTAGCAGATACGCAGTATTTT. The chain employs TRBV5-6 and TRBJ2-3; D unresolved. From germline, CDR1 is SGHDT and CDR2 YYEEEE. The V gene lost 2 bases and the J gene lost 4 bases, with 8 bases spanning the gap. The CDR3 is 13 residues long.

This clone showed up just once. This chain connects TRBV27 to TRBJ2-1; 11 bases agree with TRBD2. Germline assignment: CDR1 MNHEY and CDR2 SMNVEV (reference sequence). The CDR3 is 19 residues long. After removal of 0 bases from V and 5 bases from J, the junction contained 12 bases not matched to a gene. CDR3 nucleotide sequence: TGTGCCAGCAGTTTATCGATAATCAAGACTAGCGGGATCAACAATGAGCAGTTCTTC. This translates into CASSLSIIKTSGINNEQFF.

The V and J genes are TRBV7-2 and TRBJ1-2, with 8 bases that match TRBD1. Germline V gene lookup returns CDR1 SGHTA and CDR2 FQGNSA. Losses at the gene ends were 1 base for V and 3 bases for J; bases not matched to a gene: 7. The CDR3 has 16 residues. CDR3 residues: CASSLDLRGQDYGYTF. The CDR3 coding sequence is TGTGCCAGCAGCTTAGATCTCAGGGGGCAGGACTATGGCTACACCTTC.

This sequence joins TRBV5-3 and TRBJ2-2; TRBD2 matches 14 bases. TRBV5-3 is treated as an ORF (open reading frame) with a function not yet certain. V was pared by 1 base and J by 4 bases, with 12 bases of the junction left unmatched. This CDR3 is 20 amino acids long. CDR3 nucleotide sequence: TGTGCCAGAAGCTTGCTTCAGAGGACTAGCGGGAGGCCGAGCACCGGGGAGCTGTTTTTT. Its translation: CARSLLQRTSGRPSTGELFF.

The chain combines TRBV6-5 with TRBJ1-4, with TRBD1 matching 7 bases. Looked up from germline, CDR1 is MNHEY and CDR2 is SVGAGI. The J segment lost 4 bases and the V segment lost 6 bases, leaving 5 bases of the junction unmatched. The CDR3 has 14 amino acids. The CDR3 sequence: CASRRDSNNEKLFF. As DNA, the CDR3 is TGTGCCAGCAGGAGGGACAGCAATAATGAAAAACTGTTTTTT.

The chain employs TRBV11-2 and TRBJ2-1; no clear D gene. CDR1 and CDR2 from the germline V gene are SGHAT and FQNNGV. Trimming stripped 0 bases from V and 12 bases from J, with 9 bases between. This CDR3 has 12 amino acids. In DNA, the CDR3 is TGTGCCAGCAGCTTAGATCCCCAACTGCAGTTCTTC. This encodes CASSLDPQLQFF.

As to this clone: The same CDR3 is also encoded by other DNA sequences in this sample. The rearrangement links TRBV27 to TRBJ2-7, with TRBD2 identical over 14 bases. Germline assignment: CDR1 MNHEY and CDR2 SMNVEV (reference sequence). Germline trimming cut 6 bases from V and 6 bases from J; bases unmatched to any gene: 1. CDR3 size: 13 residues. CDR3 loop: CASRGTSGGEQYF. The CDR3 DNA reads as TGTGCCAGCAGGGGGACTAGCGGGGGCGAGCAGTACTTC.

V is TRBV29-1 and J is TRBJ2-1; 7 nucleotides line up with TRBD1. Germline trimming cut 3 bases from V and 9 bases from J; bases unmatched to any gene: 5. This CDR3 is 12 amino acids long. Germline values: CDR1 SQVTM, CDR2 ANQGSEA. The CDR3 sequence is CSVDDRVPEQFF. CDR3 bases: TGCAGCGTTGACGACAGGGTTCCTGAGCAGTTCTTC.

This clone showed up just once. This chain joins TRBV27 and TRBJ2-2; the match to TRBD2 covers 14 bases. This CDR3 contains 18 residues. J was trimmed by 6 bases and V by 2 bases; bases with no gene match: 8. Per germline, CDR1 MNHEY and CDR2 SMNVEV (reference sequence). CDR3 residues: CASSLETSGGAGPGELFF. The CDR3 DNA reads TGTGCCAGCAGTTTAGAGACTAGCGGGGGGGCTGGACCCGGGGAGCTGTTTTTT.

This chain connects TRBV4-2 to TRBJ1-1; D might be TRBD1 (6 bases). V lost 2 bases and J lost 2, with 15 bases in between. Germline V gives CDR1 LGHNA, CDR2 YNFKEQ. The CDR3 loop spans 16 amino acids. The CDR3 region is CASSQTRQDSNTEAFF. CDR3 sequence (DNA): TGTGCCAGCAGCCAAACCCGACAGGATAGTAACACTGAAGCTTTCTTT.

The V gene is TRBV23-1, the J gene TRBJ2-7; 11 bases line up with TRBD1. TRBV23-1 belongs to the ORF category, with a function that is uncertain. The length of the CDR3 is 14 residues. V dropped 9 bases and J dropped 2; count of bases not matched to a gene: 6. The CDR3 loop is CARAMDRGPYEQYF. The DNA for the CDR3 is TGCGCCAGGGCTATGGACAGGGGGCCCTACGAGCAGTACTTC.

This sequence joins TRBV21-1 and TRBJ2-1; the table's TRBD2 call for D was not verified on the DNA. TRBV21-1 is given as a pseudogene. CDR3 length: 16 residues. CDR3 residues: CASRLRFSGRAWEQFF. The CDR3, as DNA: TGTGCCAGCAGATTAAGATTTAGCGGGAGGGCCTGGGAGCAGTTCTTC.

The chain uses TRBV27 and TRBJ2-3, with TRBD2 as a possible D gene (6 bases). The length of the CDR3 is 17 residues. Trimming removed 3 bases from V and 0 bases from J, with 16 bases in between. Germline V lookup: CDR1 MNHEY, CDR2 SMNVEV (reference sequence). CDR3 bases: TGTGCCAGCAGTTTGGGGCTCTCGGGACTCAGCACAGATACGCAGTATTTT. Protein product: CASSLGLSGLSTDTQYF.

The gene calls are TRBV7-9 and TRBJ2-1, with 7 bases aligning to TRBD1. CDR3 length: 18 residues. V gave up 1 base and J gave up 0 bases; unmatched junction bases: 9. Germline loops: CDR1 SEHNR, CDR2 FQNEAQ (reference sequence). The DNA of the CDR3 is TGTGCCAGCAGCTTAGTAGTCCCGACAGGGCTCTCCTACAATGAGCAGTTCTTC. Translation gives CASSLVVPTGLSYNEQFF.

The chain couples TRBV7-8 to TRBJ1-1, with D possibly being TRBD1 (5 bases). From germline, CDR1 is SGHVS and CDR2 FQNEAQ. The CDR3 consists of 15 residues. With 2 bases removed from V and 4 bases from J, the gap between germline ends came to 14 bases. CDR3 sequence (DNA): TGTGCCAGCAGCTTACGGGGGGAGGTTGGCACTGAAGCTTTCTTT. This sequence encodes CASSLRGEVGTEAFF.

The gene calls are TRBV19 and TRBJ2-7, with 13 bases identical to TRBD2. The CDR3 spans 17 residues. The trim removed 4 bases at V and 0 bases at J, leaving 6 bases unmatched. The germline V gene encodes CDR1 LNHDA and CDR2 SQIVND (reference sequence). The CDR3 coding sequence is TGTGCCAGTAGTAAGGGACTAGCGGGACCCCTCTCCTACGAGCAGTACTTC. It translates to CASSKGLAGPLSYEQYF.